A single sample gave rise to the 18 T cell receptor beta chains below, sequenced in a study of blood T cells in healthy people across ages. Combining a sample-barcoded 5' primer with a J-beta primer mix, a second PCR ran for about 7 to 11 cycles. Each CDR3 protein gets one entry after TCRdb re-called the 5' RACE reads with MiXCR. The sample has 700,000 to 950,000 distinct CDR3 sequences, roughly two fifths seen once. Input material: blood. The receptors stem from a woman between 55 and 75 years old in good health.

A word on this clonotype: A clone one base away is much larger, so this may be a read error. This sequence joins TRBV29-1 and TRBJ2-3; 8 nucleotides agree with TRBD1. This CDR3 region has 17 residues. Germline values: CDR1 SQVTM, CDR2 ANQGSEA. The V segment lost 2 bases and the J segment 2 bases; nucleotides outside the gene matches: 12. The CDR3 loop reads CSVESGQVIGVTDTQYF. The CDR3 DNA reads TGCAGCGTTGAATCGGGACAGGTTATTGGGGTCACAGATACGCAGTATTTT.

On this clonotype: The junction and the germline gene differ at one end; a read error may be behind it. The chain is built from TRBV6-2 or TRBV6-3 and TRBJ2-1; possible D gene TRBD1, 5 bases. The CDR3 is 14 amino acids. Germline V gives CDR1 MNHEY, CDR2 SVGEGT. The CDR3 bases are TGTGCCTGCAGGGTGCCGGAAGTTTACAATGAGCAGTTCTTC. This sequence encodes CACRVPEVYNEQFF.

The CDR3 region is CASSQTSARVDTQYF. Here the CDR3 DNA reads TGTGCCAGCAGCCAGACTAGCGCAAGGGTCGATACGCAGTATTTT. V and J are TRBV14 and TRBJ2-3; 8 bases line up with TRBD2. The CDR3 has 15 amino acids. The germline V gene encodes CDR1 SGHDN and CDR2 FVKESK. The V segment lost 3 bases and the J segment 6 bases; nucleotides outside the gene matches: 8.

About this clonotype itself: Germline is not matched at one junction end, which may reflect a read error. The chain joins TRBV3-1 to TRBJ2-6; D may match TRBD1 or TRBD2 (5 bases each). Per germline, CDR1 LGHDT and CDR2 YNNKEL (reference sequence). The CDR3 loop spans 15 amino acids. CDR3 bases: TGTGCCAGCACCCAAGAGGGGTCTGGGGCCAACGTCCTGACTTTC. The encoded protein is CASTQEGSGANVLTF.

CDR3 nucleotides: TGCGCCAGCAGCTTCATTACTAGCGGGACACACATTCGCCGCTATGAGCAGTTCTTC. Protein: CASSFITSGTHIRRYEQFF. The genes are TRBV5-1 and TRBJ2-1; 10 bases are shared with TRBD2. After removal of 2 bases from V and 8 bases from J, the junction contained 19 bases not matched to a gene. CDR3 length equals 19 residues. Germline CDR1 reads SGHRS; CDR2 reads YFSETQ.

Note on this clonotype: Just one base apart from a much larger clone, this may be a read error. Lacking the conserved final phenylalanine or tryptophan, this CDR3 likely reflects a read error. CDR3 DNA: TGTGCCAGCAGCGGACTAGCGGGGGGGGATGGAGAGACCCAGTACTTG. Its protein product is CASSGLAGGDGETQYL. V and J are TRBV9 and TRBJ2-5; TRBD2 matches 14 bases. The CDR3 spans 16 residues. Germline CDR1 and CDR2: SGDLS and YYNGEE. J lost 4 bases, V lost 3 bases, and 5 bases had no gene match.

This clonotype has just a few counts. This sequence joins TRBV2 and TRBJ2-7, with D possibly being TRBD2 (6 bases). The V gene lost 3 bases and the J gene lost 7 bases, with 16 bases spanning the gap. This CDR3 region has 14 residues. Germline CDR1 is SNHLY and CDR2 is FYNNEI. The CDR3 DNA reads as TGTGCCAGCAGTGATTGGTCCGAGGCGGGGGAGCAGTACTTC. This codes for CASSDWSEAGEQYF.

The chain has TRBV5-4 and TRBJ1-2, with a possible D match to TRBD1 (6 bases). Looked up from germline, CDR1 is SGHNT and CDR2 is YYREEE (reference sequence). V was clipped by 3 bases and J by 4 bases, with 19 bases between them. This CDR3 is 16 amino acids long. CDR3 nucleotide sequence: TGTGCCAGCAGCTATCCGGAAGGGGGAACCCGCTATGGCTACACCTTC. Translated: CASSYPEGGTRYGYTF.

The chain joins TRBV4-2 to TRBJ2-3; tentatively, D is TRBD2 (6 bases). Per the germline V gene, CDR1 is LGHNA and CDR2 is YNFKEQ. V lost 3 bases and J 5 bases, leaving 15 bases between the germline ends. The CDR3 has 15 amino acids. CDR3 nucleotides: TGTGCCAGCAGCCATTCCGGGGGAGGTGGAGATACGCAGTATTTT. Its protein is CASSHSGGGGDTQYF.

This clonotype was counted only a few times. For the CDR3, the DNA is TGTGCCAGCAGCCAGGTAGGGGCTTGGCACCTTGGTACGCAGTATTTT. This encodes CASSQVGAWHLGTQYF. V usage is TRBV3-1 and J usage is TRBJ2-3; TRBD1 is a possible D gene (5 bases). This CDR3 region has 16 residues. Trimming removed 3 bases at V and 8 bases at J, with 21 bases between. CDR1 is LGHDT, CDR2 YNNKEL, per germline (reference sequence).

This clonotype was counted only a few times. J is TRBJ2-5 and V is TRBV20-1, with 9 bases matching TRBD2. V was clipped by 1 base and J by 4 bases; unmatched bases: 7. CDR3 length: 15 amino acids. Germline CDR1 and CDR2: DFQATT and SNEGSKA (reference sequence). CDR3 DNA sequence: TGCAGTGCTAGAGCCCCGGGACTAGCTTTAGAGACCCAGTACTTC. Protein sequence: CSARAPGLALETQYF.

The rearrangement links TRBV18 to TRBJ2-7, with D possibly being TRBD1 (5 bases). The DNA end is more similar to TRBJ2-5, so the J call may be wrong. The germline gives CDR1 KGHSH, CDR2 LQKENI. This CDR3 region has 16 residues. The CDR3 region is CASSPAGQGGRETQYF. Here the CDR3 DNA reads TGTGCCAGCTCACCAGCTGGTCAGGGTGGCCGAGAGACCCAGTACTTC.

Written as DNA, the CDR3 is TGTGCCAGCAGTTGGGGGGGCAGGGCGGACAATGAGCAGTTCTTC. It yields the protein CASSWGGRADNEQFF. The chain has TRBV27 and TRBJ2-1; tentatively, D is TRBD2 (7 bases). This CDR3 has 15 residues. Trimming removed 4 bases from V and 5 bases from J, with 15 bases in between. Germline V CDR1 and CDR2: MNHEY, SMNVEV (reference sequence).

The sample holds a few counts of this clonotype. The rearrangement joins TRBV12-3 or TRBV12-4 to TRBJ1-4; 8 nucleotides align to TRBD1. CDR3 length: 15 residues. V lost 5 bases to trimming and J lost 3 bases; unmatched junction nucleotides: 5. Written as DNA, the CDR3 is TGTGCCAGCAGTCCGGACAGGGCGGCTAATGAAAAACTGTTTTTT. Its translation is CASSPDRAANEKLFF.

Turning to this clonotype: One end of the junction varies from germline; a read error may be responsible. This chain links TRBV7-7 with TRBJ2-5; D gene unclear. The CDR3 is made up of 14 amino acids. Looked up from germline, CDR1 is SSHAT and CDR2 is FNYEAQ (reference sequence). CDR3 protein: CASSLGAAVETQYF. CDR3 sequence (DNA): TGTGCTAGCAGCTTAGGTGCCGCGGTGGAGACCCAGTACTTC. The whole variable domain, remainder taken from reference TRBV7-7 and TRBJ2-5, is GAGVSQSPRYKVTKRGQDVTLRCDPISSHATLYWYQQALGQGPEFLTYFNYEAQPDKSGLPSDRFSAERPEGSISTLTIQRTEQRDSAMYRCASSLGAAVETQYFGPGTRLLVL.

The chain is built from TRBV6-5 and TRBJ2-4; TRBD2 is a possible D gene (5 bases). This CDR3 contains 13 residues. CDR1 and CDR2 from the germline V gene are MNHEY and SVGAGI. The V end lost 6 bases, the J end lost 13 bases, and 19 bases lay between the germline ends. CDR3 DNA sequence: TGTGCCAGCAGCCTCCCACATCGGGATGAGCAGTACTTC. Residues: CASSLPHRDEQYF.

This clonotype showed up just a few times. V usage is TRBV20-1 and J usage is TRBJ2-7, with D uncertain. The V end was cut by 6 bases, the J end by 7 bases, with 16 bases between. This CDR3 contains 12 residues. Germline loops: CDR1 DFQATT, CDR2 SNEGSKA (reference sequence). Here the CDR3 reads CSAVKTVEEQYF. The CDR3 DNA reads TGCAGTGCGGTTAAAACAGTCGAGGAGCAGTACTTC.

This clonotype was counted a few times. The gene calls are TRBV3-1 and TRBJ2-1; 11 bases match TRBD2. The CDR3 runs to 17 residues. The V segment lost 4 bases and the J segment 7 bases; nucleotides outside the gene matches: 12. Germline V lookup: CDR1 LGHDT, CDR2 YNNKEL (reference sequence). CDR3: CASSLAGGPVARNEQFF. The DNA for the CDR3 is TGTGCCAGCAGCCTAGCGGGGGGGCCGGTGGCAAGGAATGAGCAGTTCTTC.